The subject of this entry is one TCR beta chain. Indicated treatment: over 15 received Ad26.COV2.S at low or high dose, single or two shots; 5 received placebo; per-sample allocation not given. Specimen acquisition occurred on day 63 following the initial vaccine or placebo injection. These data belong to a study of Ad26.COV2.S vaccination and SARS-CoV-2 variants. Data came from immunoSEQ multiplex PCR; TCRdb stores just in-frame clones and leaves some out. The sample shows fewer than 400,000 clones, approximately 90% of them seen only once. CDR3 length: 16 residues. Per the germline V gene, CDR1 is KGHSH and CDR2 is LQKENI. Trimming left V 6 bases short and J 2 bases short, with 19 bases between.

Sequences were derived from peripheral blood, sampled in a trial of Ad26.COV2.S vaccine versus placebo. The chain joins TRBV18 to TRBJ1-1; D is uncertain. This receptor was identified in a person between 18 and 59 years old who received the Ad26.COV2.S COVID-19 vaccine or a placebo. CDR3 in amino acids: CASSLTSGSANTEAFF. The CDR3 DNA reads TGTGCCAGCTCCCTTACCTCCGGGTCAGCCAACACTGAAGCTTTCTTT.